This TCR beta chain stems from a study of Ad26.COV2.S vaccination and SARS-CoV-2 variants. Notes on the study in general: Responses of spike-specific T cells (both CD8+ and CD4+) reportedly showed substantial breadth after vaccination.

In the case of this clone: Antigen unknown.

Measured with immunoSEQ multiplex PCR; TCRdb has only the in-frame clones, and not every one. The sample has a few hundred thousand clones, 83% seen once; the top ten hold around 7.4%. V lost 4 bases to trimming and J lost 4 bases; unmatched junction nucleotides: 4. This CDR3 is 14 amino acids long. Germline V gives CDR1 SGHAT, CDR2 FQNNGV. Documented treatment: over 15 received Ad26.COV2.S at low or high dose, single or two shots; a few received placebo; per-sample allocation not given. At day 63 after the first vaccine or placebo injection, samples were drawn. This adult donor, from Boston, was 18-55 years old.

The specimen was peripheral blood, collected in a trial of Ad26.COV2.S vaccine versus placebo. This clonotype was obtained from a person between 18 and 60 years old who received the Ad26.COV2.S COVID-19 vaccine or a placebo. This chain links TRBV11-2 with TRBJ1-2, with 9 bases lining up with TRBD1. CDR3 nucleotide sequence: TGTGCCAGCAGCTCCCCACAGGGGGCCTATGGCTACACCTTC. Its protein is CASSSPQGAYGYTF.